The clone carrying this TCR beta chain was seen a few times. Its cognate antigen is unknown. This CDR3 contains 14 residues. Germline-derived CDR1 and CDR2 are SGHAT and FQNNGV. The trim removed 4 bases at V and 6 bases at J, leaving 9 bases unmatched. The sample belongs to a study of cytomegalovirus exposure and HLA in healthy donors. General study results and limits: Three chains linked to CMV were shown in vitro to be specific for CMV antigens.

It was healthy bone marrow donors who served as donors. The PCR contained 60 Vbeta and 13 Jbeta primers. Produced via immunoSEQ multiplex PCR; TCRdb's table is partial and in-frame only. The sample includes about 130,000 clones, 77% of them seen just once. Sequencing was carried out using PBMCs. The chain couples TRBV11-2 to TRBJ2-7; 7 nucleotides line up with TRBD1. The sequence was obtained from a male donor in good health and CMV-seropositive. The CDR3 reads CASSYLKPGGEQYF. As DNA, the CDR3 is TGTGCCAGCAGCTACCTCAAGCCAGGGGGCGAGCAGTACTTC. Filled out from reference TRBV11-2 and TRBJ2-7, the complete variable domain reads EAGVAQSPRYKIIEKRQSVAFWCNPISGHATLYWYQQILGQGPKLLIQFQNNGVVDDSQLPKDRFSAERLKGVDSTLKIQPAKLEDSAVYLCASSYLKPGGEQYFGPGTRLTVT.